In this sample, the clone carrying this T cell receptor (beta chain) turned up a few times. A read error may produce the germline difference seen at one junction end. Germline lookup yields CDR1 SQVTM and CDR2 ANQGSEA. The CDR3 covers 13 residues. These data are taken from a study of blood T cells in healthy people across ages. Primed by a sample-barcoded 5' primer and a J-beta primer mix, a second PCR proceeded for about 6 to 11 cycles. TCRdb reprocessed the 5' RACE reads with MiXCR, giving one entry per CDR3 protein. Counted here are 1 million or so distinct CDR3 sequences, about 25% occurring once; the ten biggest clones make up less than 0.85%. The same data also contributed to another study, on T cells of mothers and their children.

Sequenced sample: blood. The sequence came from a girl aged 2 to 10 in good health. The chain recombines TRBV29-1 with TRBJ2-6, with D perhaps matching TRBD2 (6 bases). The CDR3 loop is CGVGGSGANVLTF. The CDR3 region has the DNA TGCGGCGTCGGGGGCTCTGGGGCCAACGTCCTGACTTTC.